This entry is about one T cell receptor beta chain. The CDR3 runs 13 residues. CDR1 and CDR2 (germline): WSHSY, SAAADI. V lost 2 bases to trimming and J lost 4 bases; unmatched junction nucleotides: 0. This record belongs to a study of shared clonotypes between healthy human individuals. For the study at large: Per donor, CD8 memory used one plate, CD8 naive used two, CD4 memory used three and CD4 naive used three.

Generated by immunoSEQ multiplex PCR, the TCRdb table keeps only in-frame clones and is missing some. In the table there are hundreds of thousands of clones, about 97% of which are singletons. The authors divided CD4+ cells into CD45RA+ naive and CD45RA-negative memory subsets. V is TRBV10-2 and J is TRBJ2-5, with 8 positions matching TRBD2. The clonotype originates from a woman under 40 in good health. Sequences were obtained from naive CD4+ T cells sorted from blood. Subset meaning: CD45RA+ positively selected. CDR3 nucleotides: TGCGCCAGCAGTGAGCTAGCGGGAGAGACCCAGTACTTC. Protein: CASSELAGETQYF.